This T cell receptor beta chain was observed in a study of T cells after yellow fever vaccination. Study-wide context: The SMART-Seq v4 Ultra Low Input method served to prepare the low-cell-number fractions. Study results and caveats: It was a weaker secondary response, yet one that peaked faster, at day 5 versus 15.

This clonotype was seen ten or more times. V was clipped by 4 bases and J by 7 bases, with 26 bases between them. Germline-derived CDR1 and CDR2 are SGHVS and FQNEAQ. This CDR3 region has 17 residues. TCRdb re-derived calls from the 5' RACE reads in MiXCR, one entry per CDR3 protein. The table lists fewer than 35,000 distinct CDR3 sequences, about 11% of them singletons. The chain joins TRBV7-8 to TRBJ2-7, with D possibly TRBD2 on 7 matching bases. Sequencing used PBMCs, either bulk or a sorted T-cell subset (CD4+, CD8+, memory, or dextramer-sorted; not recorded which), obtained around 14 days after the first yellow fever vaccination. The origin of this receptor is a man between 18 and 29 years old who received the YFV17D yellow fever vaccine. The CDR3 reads CASSSKRGTIGGREQYF. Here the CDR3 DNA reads TGTGCCAGCAGCTCAAAAAGGGGGACTATTGGGGGGAGAGAGCAGTACTTC.